This T cell receptor (beta chain) appears in the sequencing data of a study of blood T cell repertoires in COVID-19. Background on the study: From the United States, Italy and Spain came samples of acute and convalescent COVID-19. Sample material is recorded as cDNA or gDNA derived from T cells, B-cell-depleted T cells, or PBMCs.

Original methodology: The authors estimated nucleated cell counts from reference gene primer amplification. Profiling relied on immunoSEQ multiplex PCR, and the TCRdb table lists in-frame clones only, not all of them. Clone size and V and J calls were adopted from that table, with D and trimming inferred from the DNA. The repertoire includes approximately 210,000 clones, around four fifths of them detected once, and over 9.5% sits in the top ten. The CDR3 runs 13 residues. From germline, CDR1 is ENHRY and CDR2 SYGVKD. V lost 5 bases and J 4 bases, leaving 9 bases between the germline ends. Seattle participants joined during active infection and were tracked over time.

This receptor was obtained from a woman older than 75 with COVID-19, enrolled during active disease. The genes are TRBV10-3 and TRBJ2-1, with D unclear. The sequenced sample was peripheral blood. As DNA, the CDR3 is TGTGCCATCAGTAGGAACAGTTACAATGAGCAGTTCTTC. Encoded protein: CAISRNSYNEQFF.